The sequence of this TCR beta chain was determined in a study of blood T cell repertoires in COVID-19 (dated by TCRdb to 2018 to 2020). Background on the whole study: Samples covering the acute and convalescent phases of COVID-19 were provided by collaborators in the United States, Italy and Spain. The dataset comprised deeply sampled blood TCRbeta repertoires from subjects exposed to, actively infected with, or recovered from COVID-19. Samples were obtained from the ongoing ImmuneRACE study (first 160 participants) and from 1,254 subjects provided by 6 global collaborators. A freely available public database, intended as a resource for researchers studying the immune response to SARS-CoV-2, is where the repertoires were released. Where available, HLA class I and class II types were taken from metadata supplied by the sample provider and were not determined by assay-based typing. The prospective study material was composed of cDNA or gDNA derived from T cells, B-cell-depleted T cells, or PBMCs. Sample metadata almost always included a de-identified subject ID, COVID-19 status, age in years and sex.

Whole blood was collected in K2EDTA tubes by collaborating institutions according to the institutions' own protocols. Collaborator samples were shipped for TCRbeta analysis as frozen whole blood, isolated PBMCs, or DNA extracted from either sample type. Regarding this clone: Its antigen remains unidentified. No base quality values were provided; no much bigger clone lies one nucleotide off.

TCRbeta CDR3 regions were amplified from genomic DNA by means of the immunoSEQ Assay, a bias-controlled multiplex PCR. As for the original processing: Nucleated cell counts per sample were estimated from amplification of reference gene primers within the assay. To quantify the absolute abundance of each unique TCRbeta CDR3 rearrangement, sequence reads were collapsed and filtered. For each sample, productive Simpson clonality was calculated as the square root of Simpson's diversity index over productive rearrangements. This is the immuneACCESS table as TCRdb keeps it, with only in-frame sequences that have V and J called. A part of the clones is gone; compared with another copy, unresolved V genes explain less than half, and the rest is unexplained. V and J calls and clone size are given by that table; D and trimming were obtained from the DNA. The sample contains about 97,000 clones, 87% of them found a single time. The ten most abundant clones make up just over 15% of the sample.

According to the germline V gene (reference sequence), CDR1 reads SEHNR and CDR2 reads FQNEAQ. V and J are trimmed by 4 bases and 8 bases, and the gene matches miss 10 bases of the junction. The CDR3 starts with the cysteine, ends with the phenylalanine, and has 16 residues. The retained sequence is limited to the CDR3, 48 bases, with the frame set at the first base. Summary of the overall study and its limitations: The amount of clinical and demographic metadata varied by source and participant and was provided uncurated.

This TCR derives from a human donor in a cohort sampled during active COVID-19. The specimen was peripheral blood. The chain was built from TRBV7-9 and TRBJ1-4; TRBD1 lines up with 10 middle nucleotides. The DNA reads TGTGCCAGCAGCTCCGGGAGACAGGGGGCTTGGGAAAAACTGTTTTTT. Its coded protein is CASSSGRQGAWEKLFF.